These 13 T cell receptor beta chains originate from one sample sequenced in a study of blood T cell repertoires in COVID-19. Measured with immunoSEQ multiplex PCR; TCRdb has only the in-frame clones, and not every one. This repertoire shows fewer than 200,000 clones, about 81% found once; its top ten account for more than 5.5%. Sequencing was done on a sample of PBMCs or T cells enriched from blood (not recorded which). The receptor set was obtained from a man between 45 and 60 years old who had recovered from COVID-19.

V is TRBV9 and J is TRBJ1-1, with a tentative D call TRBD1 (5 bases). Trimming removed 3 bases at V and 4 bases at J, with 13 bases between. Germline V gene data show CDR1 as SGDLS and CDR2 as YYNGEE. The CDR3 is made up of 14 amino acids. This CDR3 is CASSEHPGGTEAFF. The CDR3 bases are TGTGCCAGCAGCGAGCACCCGGGGGGCACTGAAGCTTTCTTT.

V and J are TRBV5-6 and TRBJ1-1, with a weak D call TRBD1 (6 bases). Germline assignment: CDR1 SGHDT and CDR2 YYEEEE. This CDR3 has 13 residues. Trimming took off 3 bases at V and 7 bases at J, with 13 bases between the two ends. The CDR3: CASSWEGQSEAFF. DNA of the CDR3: TGTGCCAGCAGCTGGGAAGGACAGAGTGAAGCTTTCTTT. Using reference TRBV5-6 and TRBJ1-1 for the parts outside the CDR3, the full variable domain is DAGVTQSPTHLIKTRGQQVTLRCSPKSGHDTVSWYQQALGQGPQFIFQYYEEEERQRGNFPDRFSGHQFPNYSSELNVNALLLGDSALYLCASSWEGQSEAFFGQGTRLTVV.

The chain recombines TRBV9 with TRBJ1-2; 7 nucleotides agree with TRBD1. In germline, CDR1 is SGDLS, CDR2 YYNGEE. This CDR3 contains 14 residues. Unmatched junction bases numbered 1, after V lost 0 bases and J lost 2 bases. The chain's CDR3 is CASSVAGGNYGYTF. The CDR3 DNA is TGTGCCAGCAGCGTAGCAGGGGGGAACTATGGCTACACCTTC.

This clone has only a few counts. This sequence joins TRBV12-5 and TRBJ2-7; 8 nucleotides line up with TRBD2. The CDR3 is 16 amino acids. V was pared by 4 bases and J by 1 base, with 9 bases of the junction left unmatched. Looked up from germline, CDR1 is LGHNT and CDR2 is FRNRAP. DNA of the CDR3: TGTGCTAGTGGTTCGTCGTTGGGACTAGGATCCTACGAGCAGTACTTC. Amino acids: CASGSSLGLGSYEQYF.

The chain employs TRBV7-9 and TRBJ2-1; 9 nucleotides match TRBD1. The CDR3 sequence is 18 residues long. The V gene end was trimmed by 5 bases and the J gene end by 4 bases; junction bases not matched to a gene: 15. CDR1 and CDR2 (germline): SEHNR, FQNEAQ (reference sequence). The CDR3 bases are TGTGCCAGCAGCCCGCGTCCCCTTACAGGGGGCAGGTACAATGAGCAGTTCTTC. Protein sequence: CASSPRPLTGGRYNEQFF.

CDR3 nucleotide sequence: TGTGCCAACCAACCGGGACAGGGAAACTATGGCTACACCTTC. This sequence encodes CANQPGQGNYGYTF. This chain connects TRBV27 to TRBJ1-2; TRBD1 aligns across 9 bases. This CDR3 has 14 amino acids. Unmatched junction bases numbered 8, after V lost 10 bases and J lost 2 bases. Germline values: CDR1 MNHEY, CDR2 SMNVEV (reference sequence).

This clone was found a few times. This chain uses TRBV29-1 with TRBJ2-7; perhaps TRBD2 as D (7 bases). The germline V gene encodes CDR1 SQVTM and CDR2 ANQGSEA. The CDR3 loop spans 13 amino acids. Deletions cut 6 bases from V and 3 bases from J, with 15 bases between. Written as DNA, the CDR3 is TGCAGCGTGAGGGGGGGGACAAGCTACGAGCAGTACTTC. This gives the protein CSVRGGTSYEQYF.

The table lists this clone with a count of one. CDR3 nucleotide sequence: TGTGCCAGCAGTTATCTGTCCGGGGGAGGGGATGGCTACACCTTC. Translated: CASSYLSGGGDGYTF. The V and J genes are TRBV6-5 and TRBJ1-2, with D possibly TRBD1 on 5 matching bases. There are 15 residues in the CDR3. Germline V lookup: CDR1 MNHEY, CDR2 SVGAGI. The V end was cut by 3 bases, the J end by 6 bases, with 17 bases between.

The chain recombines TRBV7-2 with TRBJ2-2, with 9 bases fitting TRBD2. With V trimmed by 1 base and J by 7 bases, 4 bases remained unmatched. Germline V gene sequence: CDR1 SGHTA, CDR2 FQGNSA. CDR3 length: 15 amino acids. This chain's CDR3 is CASSLGASGVGELFF. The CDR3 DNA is TGTGCCAGCAGCTTAGGCGCTAGCGGGGTCGGGGAGCTGTTTTTT.

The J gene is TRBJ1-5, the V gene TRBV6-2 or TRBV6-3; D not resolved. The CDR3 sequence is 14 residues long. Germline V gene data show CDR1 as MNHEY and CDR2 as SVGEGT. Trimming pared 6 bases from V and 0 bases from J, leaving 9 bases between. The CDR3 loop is CASSTLNSNQPQHF. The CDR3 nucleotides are TGTGCCAGCAGCACCCTAAATAGCAATCAGCCCCAGCATTTT.

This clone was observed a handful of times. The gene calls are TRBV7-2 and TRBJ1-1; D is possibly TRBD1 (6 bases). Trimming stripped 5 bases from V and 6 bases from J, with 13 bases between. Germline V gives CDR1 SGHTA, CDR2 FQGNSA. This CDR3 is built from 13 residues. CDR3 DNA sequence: TGTGCCAGCAGCCCCGGACAGTTCGCTGAAGCTTTCTTT. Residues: CASSPGQFAEAFF.

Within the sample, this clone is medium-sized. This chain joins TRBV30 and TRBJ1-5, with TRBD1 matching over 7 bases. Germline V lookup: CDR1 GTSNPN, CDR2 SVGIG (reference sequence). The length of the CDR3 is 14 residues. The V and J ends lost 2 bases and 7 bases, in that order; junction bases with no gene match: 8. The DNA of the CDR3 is TGTGCCTGGAGTTTGCAGGGGGTGAGACAGCCCCAGCATTTT. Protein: CAWSLQGVRQPQHF.

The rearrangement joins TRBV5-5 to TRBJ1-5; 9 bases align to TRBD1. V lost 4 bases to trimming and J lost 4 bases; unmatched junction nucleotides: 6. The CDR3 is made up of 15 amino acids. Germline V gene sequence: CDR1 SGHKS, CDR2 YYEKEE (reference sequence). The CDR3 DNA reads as TGTGCCAGCAGCACCGGGACAGGGATTAATCAGCCCCAGCATTTT. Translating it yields CASSTGTGINQPQHF.